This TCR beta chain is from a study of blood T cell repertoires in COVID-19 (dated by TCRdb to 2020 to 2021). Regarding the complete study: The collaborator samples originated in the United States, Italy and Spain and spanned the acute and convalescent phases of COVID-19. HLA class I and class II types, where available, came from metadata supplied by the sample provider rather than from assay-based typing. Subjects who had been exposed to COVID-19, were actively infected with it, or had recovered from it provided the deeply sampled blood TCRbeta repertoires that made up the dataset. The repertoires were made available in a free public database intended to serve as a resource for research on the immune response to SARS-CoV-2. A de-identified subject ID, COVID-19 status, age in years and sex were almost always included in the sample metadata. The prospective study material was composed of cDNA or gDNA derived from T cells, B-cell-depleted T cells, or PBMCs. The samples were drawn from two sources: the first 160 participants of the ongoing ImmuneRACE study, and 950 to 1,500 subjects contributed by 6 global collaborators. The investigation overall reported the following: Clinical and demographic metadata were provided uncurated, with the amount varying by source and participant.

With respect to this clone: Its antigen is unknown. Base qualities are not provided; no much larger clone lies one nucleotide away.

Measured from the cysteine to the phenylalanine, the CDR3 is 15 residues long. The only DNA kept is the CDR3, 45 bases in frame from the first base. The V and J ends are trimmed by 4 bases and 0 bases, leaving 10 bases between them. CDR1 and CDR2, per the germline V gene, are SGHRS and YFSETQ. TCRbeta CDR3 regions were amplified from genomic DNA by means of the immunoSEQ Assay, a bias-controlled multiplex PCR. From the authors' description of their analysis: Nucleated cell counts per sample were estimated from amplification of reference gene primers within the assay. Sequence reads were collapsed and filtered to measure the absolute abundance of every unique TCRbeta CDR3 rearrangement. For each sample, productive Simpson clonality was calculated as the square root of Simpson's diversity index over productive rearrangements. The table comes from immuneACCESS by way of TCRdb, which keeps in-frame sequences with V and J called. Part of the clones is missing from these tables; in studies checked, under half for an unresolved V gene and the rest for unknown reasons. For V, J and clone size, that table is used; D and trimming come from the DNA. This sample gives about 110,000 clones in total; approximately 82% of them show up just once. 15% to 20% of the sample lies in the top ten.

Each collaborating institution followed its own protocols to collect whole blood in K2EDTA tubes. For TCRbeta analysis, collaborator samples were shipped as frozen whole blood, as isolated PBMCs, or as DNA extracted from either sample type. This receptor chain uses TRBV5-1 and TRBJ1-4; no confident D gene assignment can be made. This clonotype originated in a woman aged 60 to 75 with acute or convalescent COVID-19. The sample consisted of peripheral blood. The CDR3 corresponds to CASSLTTATNEKLFF. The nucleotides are TGCGCCAGCAGCCTTACGACTGCAACTAATGAAAAACTGTTTTTT.